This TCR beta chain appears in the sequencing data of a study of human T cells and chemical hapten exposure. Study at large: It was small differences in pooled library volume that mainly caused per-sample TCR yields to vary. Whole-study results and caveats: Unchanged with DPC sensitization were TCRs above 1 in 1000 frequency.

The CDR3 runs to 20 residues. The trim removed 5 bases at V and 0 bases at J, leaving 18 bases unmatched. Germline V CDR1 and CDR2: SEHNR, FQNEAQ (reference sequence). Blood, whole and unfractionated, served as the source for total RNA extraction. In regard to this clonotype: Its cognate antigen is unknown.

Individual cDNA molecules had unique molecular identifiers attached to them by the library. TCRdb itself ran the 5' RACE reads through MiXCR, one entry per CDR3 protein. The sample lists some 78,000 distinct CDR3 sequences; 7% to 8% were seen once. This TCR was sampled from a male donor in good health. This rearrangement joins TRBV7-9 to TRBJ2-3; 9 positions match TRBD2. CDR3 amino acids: CASSERLRAAGGRSTDTQYF. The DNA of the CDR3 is TGTGCCAGCAGCGAGAGACTTAGGGCAGCGGGAGGACGTAGCACAGATACGCAGTATTTT.